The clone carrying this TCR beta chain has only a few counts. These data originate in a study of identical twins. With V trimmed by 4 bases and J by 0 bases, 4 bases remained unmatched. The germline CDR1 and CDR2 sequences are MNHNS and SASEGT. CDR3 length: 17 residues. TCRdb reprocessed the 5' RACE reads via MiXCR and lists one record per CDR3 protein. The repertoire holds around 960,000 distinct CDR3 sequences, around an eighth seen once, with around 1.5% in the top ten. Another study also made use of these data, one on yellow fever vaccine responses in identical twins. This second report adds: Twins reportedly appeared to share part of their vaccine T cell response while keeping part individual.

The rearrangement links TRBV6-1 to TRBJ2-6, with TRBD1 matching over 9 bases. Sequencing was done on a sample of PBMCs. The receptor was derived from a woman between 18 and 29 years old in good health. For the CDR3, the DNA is TGTGCCAGCAGTGCCGGGACAGGGTCCTCTGGGGCCAACGTCCTGACTTTC. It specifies CASSAGTGSSGANVLTF.